This T cell receptor (beta chain) was recorded in a study of T cells in Graves' hyperthyroidism and ophthalmopathy. This clonotype was picked up many times. The TCR beta CDR3 regions underwent amplification using RNA transcripts as the source. First-round RT-PCR targeting the TCR CDR3 was performed with the HTBI primer set. TCRdb ran MiXCR on the multiplex PCR reads and lists one entry per CDR3 protein. The sample consists of approximately 560,000 distinct CDR3 sequences, approximately 15% of them appearing once. Per the germline V gene, CDR1 is SGHTA and CDR2 is FQGNSA. Trimming removed 1 base at V and 9 bases at J, with 7 bases between. The CDR3 extends over 13 amino acids.

The J gene is TRBJ1-6, the V gene TRBV7-2, with D maybe TRBD1 (5 bases). The receptor's source is a woman aged 25-40 years with Graves' hyperthyroidism. Sequencing was done on a sample of blood. CDR3 in DNA: TGTGCCAGCAGCTTAGGACAGAGTTCACCCCTCCACTTT. Protein product: CASSLGQSSPLHF.